This passage covers 26 T cell receptor beta chains from one sample sequenced in a study of human T cells and chemical hapten exposure. A single record per CDR3 protein comes from TCRdb applying MiXCR to the RACE reads. The repertoire holds around 76,000 distinct CDR3 sequences, with approximately 12% as singletons. Documented time point: patch test 1, 2 weeks after DPC sensitization. As for treatment: therapeutic diphenylcyclopropenone sensitization with weekly scalp DPC. Source: whole blood, taken in connection with sensitization to the hapten diphenylcyclopropenone (DPC). These receptors all stem from a woman aged 55-69 years with alopecia areata. Some clones in this sample may be carry-over from other donors' samples.

This clonotype was recorded a few times. The rearrangement links TRBV11-2 to TRBJ2-5, with 8 bases aligning to TRBD1. CDR1 is SGHAT, CDR2 FQNNGV, per germline. The CDR3 has 16 amino acids. Unmatched junction bases numbered 4, after V lost 0 bases and J lost 1 base. CDR3 region: CASSLDSGTGQETQYF. The CDR3 DNA sequence: TGTGCCAGCAGCTTAGACTCCGGGACAGGCCAAGAGACCCAGTACTTC. The complete variable domain, with remaining parts taken from reference TRBV11-2 and TRBJ2-5, reads EAGVAQSPRYKIIEKRQSVAFWCNPISGHATLYWYQQILGQGPKLLIQFQNNGVVDDSQLPKDRFSAERLKGVDSTLKIQPAKLEDSAVYLCASSLDSGTGQETQYFGPGTRLLVL.

There are many counts of this clonotype. The V and J genes are TRBV7-9 and TRBJ1-4; tentative D call: TRBD1 (5 bases). Germline loops: CDR1 SEHNR, CDR2 FQNEAQ (reference sequence). CDR3 length: 16 residues. V was trimmed by 5 bases and J by 5 bases, leaving 18 bases between them. CDR3 region: CASSLLGHSGNEKLFF. For the CDR3, the DNA is TGTGCCAGCAGCCTACTCGGACATTCAGGCAATGAAAAACTGTTTTTT.

On this clonotype: A read error may be the cause here, since a much bigger clone is one base away. V usage is TRBV6-6 and J usage is TRBJ1-5; 8 bases match TRBD1. The J call is doubtful: the DNA matches TRBJ2-3 better. The CDR3 runs to 14 residues. Germline lookup yields CDR1 MNHNY and CDR2 SVGAGI (reference sequence). The CDR3 spells CASTAPGGNQPQYF. Here the CDR3 DNA reads TGTGCCAGCACCGCTCCAGGGGGCAATCAGCCCCAGTATTTT.

This clonotype has a handful of counts. The chain links TRBV20-1 to TRBJ2-2, with D uncertain. CDR1 is DFQATT, CDR2 SNEGSKA, per germline (reference sequence). With 1 base removed from V and 0 bases from J, the gap between germline ends came to 6 bases. CDR3 length equals 14 residues. The CDR3 DNA sequence: TGCAGTGCTAGAGTACCATCGAACACCGGGGAGCTGTTTTTT. This codes for CSARVPSNTGELFF.

This clonotype has a count of ten or more. This sequence joins TRBV5-6 and TRBJ1-1; TRBD1 matches at 7 bases. CDR1 SGHDT and CDR2 YYEEEE come from the germline V gene. The CDR3 contains 13 residues. V shed 6 bases, J shed 9 bases, and the junction held 11 bases outside the gene matches. The DNA for the CDR3 is TGTGCCAGCACCGGGGTGAGGGGGCAGCAAGCTTTCTTT. Its protein is CASTGVRGQQAFF.

In its sample, this clonotype was seen many times. This chain links TRBV2 with TRBJ1-2; 7 bases match TRBD1. The V segment lost 7 bases and the J segment 3 bases; nucleotides outside the gene matches: 11. The CDR3 length is 15 residues. The germline CDR1 and CDR2 sequences are SNHLY and FYNNEI. The CDR3 is CASTLSGGGDYGYTF. The CDR3 region has the DNA TGTGCCAGCACCCTCTCGGGAGGGGGCGACTATGGCTACACCTTC.

This clonotype was seen more than once but under ten times. This chain's CDR3 is CASARTGTYEQYF. CDR3 sequence (DNA): TGTGCCAGTGCCAGGACAGGAACCTACGAGCAGTACTTC. V is TRBV19 and J is TRBJ2-7; TRBD1 agrees at 7 bases. After removal of 8 bases from V and 2 bases from J, the junction contained 6 bases not matched to a gene. Germline assignment: CDR1 LNHDA and CDR2 SQIVND (reference sequence). The CDR3 extends over 13 amino acids.

This clonotype showed up many times. This sequence joins TRBV18 and TRBJ1-2, with TRBD1 matching over 7 bases. V shed 2 bases and J 3 bases; nucleotides not matched to a gene: 6. Germline V CDR1 and CDR2: KGHSH, LQKENI. CDR3 length: 15 amino acids. CDR3 sequence reads: CASSPFWDRDYGYTF. CDR3 in DNA: TGTGCCAGCTCACCATTTTGGGACAGAGACTATGGCTACACCTTC. Based on the CDR3 plus reference TRBV18 and TRBJ1-2, the full variable domain is NAGVMQNPRHLVRRRGQEARLRCSPMKGHSHVYWYRQLPEEGLKFMVYLQKENIIDESGMPKERFSAEFPKEGPSILRIQQVVRGDSAAYFCASSPFWDRDYGYTFGSGTRLTVV.

In this sample, this clonotype turned up a few times. The chain combines TRBV18 with TRBJ1-1; 7 nucleotides align to TRBD1. Per the germline V gene, CDR1 is KGHSH and CDR2 is LQKENI. The length of the CDR3 is 13 residues. V shed 5 bases, J shed 1 base, and the junction held 1 base outside the gene matches. For the CDR3, the DNA is TGTGCCAGCTCAACAGGGGAGAACACTGAAGCTTTCTTT. Protein: CASSTGENTEAFF.

In this sample, this clonotype turned up a few times. This chain links TRBV20-1 with TRBJ1-2; TRBD1 matches 7 bases. This CDR3 spans 15 amino acids. The J segment lost 4 bases and the V segment lost 0 bases, leaving 8 bases of the junction unmatched. Germline V gene lookup returns CDR1 DFQATT and CDR2 SNEGSKA (reference sequence). The CDR3 region is CSAREARGRSYGYTF. Here the CDR3 DNA reads TGCAGTGCTAGAGAAGCTAGGGGGCGCAGCTATGGCTACACCTTC.

This clonotype was observed a few times. The genes are TRBV19 and TRBJ1-5; D is unclear. V was trimmed by 3 bases and J by 4 bases, leaving 10 bases between them. Looked up from germline, CDR1 is LNHDA and CDR2 is SQIVND (reference sequence). CDR3 length: 14 residues. The CDR3: CASSIRAPNQPQHF. CDR3 in DNA: TGTGCCAGTAGTATTAGAGCACCGAATCAGCCCCAGCATTTT. Together with reference TRBV19 and TRBJ1-5, the CDR3 gives the full variable domain: DGGITQSPKYLFRKEGQNVTLSCEQNLNHDAMYWYRQDPGQGLRLIYYSQIVNDFQKGDIAEGYSVSREKKESFPLTVTSAQKNPTAFYLCASSIRAPNQPQHFGDGTRLSIL.

Regarding this clonotype: This clone may be a read error of a much larger clone one base away. The chain recombines TRBV11-2 with TRBJ2-3; D possibly corresponds to TRBD1 (6 bases). Germline CDR1 and CDR2: SGHAT and FQNNGV. The CDR3 length is 17 residues. Written as DNA, the CDR3 is TGTGCCGGCAGCTTAGTTGGCAGGGGTCGAAAGGGAGATACGCAGTATTTT. Its protein product is CAGSLVGRGRKGDTQYF. Together with reference TRBV11-2 and TRBJ2-3, the CDR3 gives the full variable domain: EAGVAQSPRYKIIEKRQSVAFWCNPISGHATLYWYQQILGQGPKLLIQFQNNGVVDDSQLPKDRFSAERLKGVDSTLKIQPAKLEDSAVYLCAGSLVGRGRKGDTQYFGPGTRLTVL.

This clonotype has just a few counts. This chain connects TRBV5-4 to TRBJ1-3; TRBD1 is a possible D gene (6 bases). Germline loops: CDR1 SGHNT, CDR2 YYREEE (reference sequence). This CDR3 has 17 residues. Trimming pared 2 bases from V and 3 bases from J, leaving 18 bases between. CDR3 DNA: TGTGCCAGCAGCTTCGCCATGGGGGGCATCTATGGAAACACCATATATTTT. It encodes CASSFAMGGIYGNTIYF.

This chain joins TRBV2 and TRBJ1-2, with D unclear. This CDR3 region has 14 residues. The V end lost 3 bases, the J end lost 9 bases, and 17 bases lay between the germline ends. CDR1 is SNHLY and CDR2 is FYNNEI in the germline V gene. CDR3 bases: TGTGCCAGCAGTGATCGTTACAGCCAAGGCAGCTACACCTTC. Translated, it gives CASSDRYSQGSYTF.

This clonotype showed up just a few times. This sequence joins TRBV3-1 and TRBJ1-1, with TRBD1 matching 9 bases. V dropped 1 base and J dropped 5; count of bases not matched to a gene: 2. Per germline, CDR1 LGHDT and CDR2 YNNKEL (reference sequence). The CDR3 extends over 14 amino acids. CDR3 loop: CASSQVTGGTEAFF. The CDR3 bases are TGTGCCAGCAGCCAAGTGACAGGGGGGACTGAAGCTTTCTTT.

V gene TRBV7-6 combines with J gene TRBJ1-4; no clear D gene. The germline V and J ends were trimmed by 2 bases and 0 bases, with 22 bases remaining between them. CDR1 is SGHVS and CDR2 is FNYEAQ in the germline V gene. The CDR3 consists of 20 residues. The DNA for the CDR3 is TGTGCCAGCAGCTTATCGTCAACCGCGGGGTTGAAGGCAACTAATGAAAAACTGTTTTTT. Amino acid sequence: CASSLSSTAGLKATNEKLFF.

This clonotype was detected many times. The chain links TRBV19 to TRBJ2-3; 12 nucleotides agree with TRBD2. The germline V gene encodes CDR1 LNHDA and CDR2 SQIVND (reference sequence). The CDR3 totals 16 residues. The J segment lost 5 bases and the V segment lost 1 base, leaving 4 bases of the junction unmatched. CDR3: CASSIARLAGEDTQYF. The CDR3 DNA sequence: TGTGCCAGTAGTATAGCCCGACTAGCGGGGGAAGATACGCAGTATTTT.

The chain employs TRBV27 and TRBJ2-7, with D unclear. CDR3 size: 13 residues. The germline gives CDR1 MNHEY, CDR2 SMNVEV (reference sequence). The V end lost 6 bases, the J end lost 2 bases, and 11 bases lay between the germline ends. The CDR3 reads CASSRKAPYEQYF. The DNA of the CDR3 is TGTGCCAGCAGCCGAAAAGCCCCCTACGAGCAGTACTTC.

CDR3 sequence: CASSYGDRYEKLFF. CDR3 in DNA: TGTGCCAGCAGTTACGGGGACAGATATGAAAAACTGTTTTTT. The V gene is TRBV6-6, the J gene TRBJ1-4, with 7 nucleotides matching TRBD1. With 2 bases clipped from V and 6 bases from J, the junction kept 3 bases outside the gene matches. This CDR3 region has 14 residues. CDR1 is MNHNY and CDR2 is SVGAGI in the germline V gene (reference sequence).

This clonotype has more than one count but fewer than ten. The rearrangement uses TRBV7-9 and TRBJ1-3; D not resolved. With 2 bases removed from V and 0 bases from J, the gap between germline ends came to 8 bases. The CDR3 runs to 15 residues. In germline, CDR1 is SEHNR, CDR2 FQNEAQ (reference sequence). CDR3 DNA sequence: TGTGCCAGCAGCTTATATGTTAGCTCTGGAAACACCATATATTTT. Residues: CASSLYVSSGNTIYF.

V and J are TRBV14 and TRBJ1-1; D gene unclear. The germline CDR1 and CDR2 sequences are SGHDN and FVKESK. Trimming took 3 bases from V and 6 from J, leaving 17 bases between them. The CDR3 loop spans 15 amino acids. The CDR3 DNA is TGTGCCAGCAGCCATCTCGGACCCAAAGTCCCTGAAGCTTTCTTT. As protein: CASSHLGPKVPEAFF. Drawing the rest from reference TRBV14 and TRBJ1-1, the complete variable domain is EAGVTQFPSHSVIEKGQTVTLRCDPISGHDNLYWYRRVMGKEIKFLLHFVKESKQDESGMPNNRFLAERTGGTYSTLKVQPAELEDSGVYFCASSHLGPKVPEAFFGQGTRLTVV.

The chain links TRBV5-1 to TRBJ2-5, with 7 bases lining up with TRBD1. The CDR3 runs to 15 residues. In germline, CDR1 is SGHRS, CDR2 YFSETQ. Trimming took 4 bases from V and 4 from J; bases not matched to a gene: 10. CDR3 nucleotides: TGCGCCAGCAGCCAACAAACGAACAGGGGAGAGACCCAGTACTTC. This sequence encodes CASSQQTNRGETQYF.

This clonotype was detected a few times. The gene calls are TRBV7-9 and TRBJ2-3, with no clear D. This CDR3 region has 14 residues. Germline lookup yields CDR1 SEHNR and CDR2 FQNEAQ (reference sequence). V lost 5 bases and J lost 4, with 13 bases in between. DNA for the CDR3: TGTGCCAGCAGCCCGTTCCGTTCGGCAGATACGCAGTATTTT. Protein product: CASSPFRSADTQYF.

This clonotype has just a few counts. V is TRBV6-6 and J is TRBJ1-2, with D tentatively TRBD1 (5 bases). This CDR3 region has 19 residues. Trimming stripped 6 bases from V and 6 bases from J, with 32 bases between. The germline CDR1 and CDR2 sequences are MNHNY and SVGAGI (reference sequence). The CDR3 is CASSRRGGGSSGGTDGYTF. The CDR3, as DNA: TGTGCCAGCAGCCGGCGGGGGGGAGGGAGCAGCGGCGGGACGGATGGCTACACCTTC.

This clonotype was counted between two and nine times. This chain connects TRBV2 to TRBJ2-7; TRBD2 matches at 7 bases. Per germline, CDR1 SNHLY and CDR2 FYNNEI. Trimming cost V 6 bases and J 6 bases; bases outside gene matches: 2. The CDR3 spans 11 residues. The chain's CDR3 is CASRGGVEQYF. The CDR3 DNA follows: TGTGCCAGCAGGGGAGGGGTCGAGCAGTACTTC.

The table lists this clonotype with a count of one. One end of the junction varies from germline; a read error may be responsible. This chain uses TRBV11-1 with TRBJ2-7, with D possibly being TRBD1 or TRBD2 (5 bases each). The length of the CDR3 is 13 residues. Germline lookup yields CDR1 SGHAT and CDR2 FQDESV (reference sequence). Here the CDR3 reads CASTLEYGGEQYF. CDR3 coding DNA: TGTGCCAGCACCTTAGAATATGGGGGCGAGCAGTACTTC.